The 14 T cell receptor beta chains below come from one sample, sequenced in a study of OX40 agonist ivuxolimab in advanced cancers. Clones were read by immunoSEQ multiplex PCR, and TCRdb kept only the in-frame ones, dropping some. This table holds 60,000 to 65,000 clones, about 91% found once. The sequencing used CD4+ or CD8+ T cells sorted from blood, collected in a trial of the OX40 agonist ivuxolimab. Every receptor here comes from an adult with an advanced solid tumor such as melanoma, head and neck, liver or kidney cancer.

The rearrangement joins TRBV19 to TRBJ1-4; 8 nucleotides line up with TRBD1. The CDR3 consists of 14 residues. After removal of 5 bases from V and 4 bases from J, the junction contained 3 bases not matched to a gene. Looked up from germline, CDR1 is LNHDA and CDR2 is SQIVND (reference sequence). CDR3 in amino acids: CASSGGQDNEKLFF. CDR3 sequence (DNA): TGTGCCAGTAGTGGGGGACAGGATAATGAAAAACTGTTTTTT.

CDR3 loop: CAISDWGSRTDTQYF. The CDR3 nucleotides read TGTGCCATCAGTGATTGGGGGAGCCGGACAGATACGCAGTATTTT. This rearrangement joins TRBV10-3 to TRBJ2-3; perhaps D is TRBD1 or TRBD2 (5 bases each). V lost 3 bases, J lost 3 bases, and 13 bases lay in between. The CDR3 totals 15 residues. Germline values: CDR1 ENHRY, CDR2 SYGVKD.

This chain connects TRBV29-1 to TRBJ2-1; 8 bases align to TRBD1. CDR3 length: 10 residues. With V trimmed by 7 bases and J by 15 bases, 8 bases remained unmatched. Germline CDR1 SQVTM, CDR2 ANQGSEA. CDR3 DNA: TGCAGCGGGCAGGGGGCGCGGACGTTCTTC. Translating gives CSGQGARTFF.

The genes are TRBV30 and TRBJ1-1, with D unresolved. Trimming removed 2 bases from V and 1 base from J, with 5 bases in between. The length of the CDR3 is 12 residues. Looked up from germline, CDR1 is GTSNPN and CDR2 is SVGIG (reference sequence). CDR3 amino acids: CAWSPANTEAFF. For the CDR3, the DNA is TGTGCCTGGAGTCCAGCGAACACTGAAGCTTTCTTT.

This clone was detected only once. The chain recombines TRBV21-1 with TRBJ2-2; the table gives TRBD2 as D, unverified against the DNA. TRBV21-1 is given as a pseudogene. There are 22 residues in the CDR3. The CDR3 DNA sequence: TGTGCCAGCAGCTCCTTGAGGGGGGGCGGAGGGGCTAGCGGGAACCTCACCGGGGAGCTGTTTTTT. Amino acids: CASSSLRGGGGASGNLTGELFF.

The chain combines TRBV5-6 with TRBJ2-5, with D perhaps assigned TRBD1 or TRBD2 (7 bases each). The J call is in doubt because the DNA end fits TRBJ2-7 better. CDR1 and CDR2 (germline): SGHDT, YYEEEE. The CDR3 length is 16 residues. The chain's CDR3 is CASSLPSGRGLYEQYF. The CDR3 DNA reads as TGTGCCAGCAGCTTGCCATCAGGGAGGGGGCTCTACGAGCAGTACTTC.

The rearrangement uses TRBV5-8 and TRBJ1-1, with 9 bases identical to TRBD1. The CDR3 is made up of 15 amino acids. The germline gives CDR1 SGHTS, CDR2 YDEGEE. J gave up 1 base and V 4 bases, and 5 bases lay outside the gene matches. CDR3: CASSKDRGGNTEAFF. The CDR3 DNA reads as TGTGCCAGCAGCAAGGACAGGGGAGGGAACACTGAAGCTTTCTTT.

This chain links TRBV14 with TRBJ2-7; 13 nucleotides line up with TRBD2. V shed 4 bases, J shed 7 bases, and the junction held 7 bases outside the gene matches. CDR1 and CDR2 (germline): SGHDN, FVKESK. The CDR3 runs to 15 residues. The CDR3 DNA reads TGTGCCAGCAGCCTAGGACTAGCGGGAGTTGAGGAGCAGTACTTC. Translated, it gives CASSLGLAGVEEQYF.

The rearrangement uses TRBV5-4 and TRBJ1-2; no definite D call. Trimming left V 3 bases short and J 8 bases short, with 20 bases between. The CDR3 loop spans 15 amino acids. Germline values: CDR1 SGHNT, CDR2 YYREEE (reference sequence). In nucleotides, the CDR3 is TGTGCCAGCAGCTCACCATCCGGGGTCCGGGGAGGCTACACCTTC. It codes for CASSSPSGVRGGYTF.

The J gene is TRBJ1-5, the V gene TRBV19, with D perhaps matching TRBD1 (6 bases). The CDR3 is 15 amino acids. Germline lookup yields CDR1 LNHDA and CDR2 SQIVND (reference sequence). The germline V and J ends were trimmed by 7 bases and 6 bases, with 19 bases remaining between them. The CDR3 region has the DNA TGTGCCAGTAAAGGGGGGCAGGGAGTAGCTCAGCCCCAGCATTTT. It translates to CASKGGQGVAQPQHF. Combining the CDR3 with reference TRBV19 and TRBJ1-5 gives the whole variable domain DGGITQSPKYLFRKEGQNVTLSCEQNLNHDAMYWYRQDPGQGLRLIYYSQIVNDFQKGDIAEGYSVSREKKESFPLTVTSAQKNPTAFYLCASKGGQGVAQPQHFGDGTRLSIL.

In this sample, this clone turned up once. The chain joins TRBV18 to TRBJ1-2; 7 nucleotides align to TRBD1. CDR3 length equals 13 residues. CDR1 is KGHSH and CDR2 is LQKENI in the germline V gene. J lost 3 bases, V lost 6 bases, and 4 bases had no gene match. This chain's CDR3 is CASSQGGDYGYTF. DNA of the CDR3: TGTGCCAGCTCCCAAGGGGGCGACTATGGCTACACCTTC.

The rearrangement joins TRBV7-9 to TRBJ2-7; D is unresolved. CDR3 length equals 13 residues. Germline CDR1 is SEHNR and CDR2 is FQNEAQ (reference sequence). V lost 4 bases and J 0 bases, leaving 7 bases between the germline ends. CDR3 in DNA: TGTGCCAGCAGCTCCCTAAGCTCCTACGAGCAGTACTTC. Its translation: CASSSLSSYEQYF.

In this sample, this clone turned up a few times. The chain links TRBV2 to TRBJ2-2; tentative D call: TRBD1 (7 bases). Germline CDR1 is SNHLY and CDR2 is FYNNEI. V was shortened by 5 bases and J by 6 bases, with 16 bases between the two germline ends. This CDR3 has 15 residues. CDR3 nucleotides: TGTGCCAGCAGTTTCCAGGGGGGTAGGGCCGGGGAGCTGTTTTTT. This sequence encodes CASSFQGGRAGELFF.

This rearrangement joins TRBV30 to TRBJ2-5; TRBD2 agrees at 9 bases. The last part of the DNA fits TRBJ2-7 better; the J call may be wrong. CDR1 and CDR2 (germline): GTSNPN, SVGIG (reference sequence). CDR3 length equals 15 residues. Here the CDR3 reads CAWSPAGREGYEQYF. As DNA, the CDR3 is TGTGCCTGGTCCCCCGCGGGGCGGGAGGGCTACGAGCAGTACTTC.